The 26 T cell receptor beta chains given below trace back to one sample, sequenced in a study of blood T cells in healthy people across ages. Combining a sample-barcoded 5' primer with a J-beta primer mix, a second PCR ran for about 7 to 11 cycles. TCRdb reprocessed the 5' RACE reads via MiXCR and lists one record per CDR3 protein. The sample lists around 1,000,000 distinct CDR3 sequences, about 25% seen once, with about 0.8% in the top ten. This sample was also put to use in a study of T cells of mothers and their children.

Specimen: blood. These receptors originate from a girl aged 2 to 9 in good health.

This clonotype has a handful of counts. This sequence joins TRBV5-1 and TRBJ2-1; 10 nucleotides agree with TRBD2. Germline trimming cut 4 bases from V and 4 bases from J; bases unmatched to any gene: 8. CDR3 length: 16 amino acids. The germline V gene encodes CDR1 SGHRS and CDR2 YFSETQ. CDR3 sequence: CASSTWTSGPYNEQFF. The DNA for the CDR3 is TGCGCCAGCAGCACCTGGACTAGCGGACCATACAATGAGCAGTTCTTC.

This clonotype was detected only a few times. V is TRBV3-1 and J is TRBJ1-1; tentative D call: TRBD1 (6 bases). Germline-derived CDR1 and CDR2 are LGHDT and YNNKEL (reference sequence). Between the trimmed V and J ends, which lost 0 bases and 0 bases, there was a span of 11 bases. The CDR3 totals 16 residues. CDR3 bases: TGTGCCAGCAGCCAAGAGGGGGGCTACATGAACACTGAAGCTTTCTTT. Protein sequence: CASSQEGGYMNTEAFF. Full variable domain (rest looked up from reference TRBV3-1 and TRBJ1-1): DTAVSQTPKYLVTQMGNDKSIKCEQNLGHDTMYWYKQDSKKFLKIMFSYNNKELIINETVPNRFSPKSPDKAHLNLHINSLELGDSAVYFCASSQEGGYMNTEAFFGQGTRLTVV.

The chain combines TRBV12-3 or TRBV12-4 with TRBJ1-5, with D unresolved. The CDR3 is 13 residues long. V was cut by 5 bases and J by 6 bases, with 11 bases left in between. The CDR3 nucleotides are TGTGCCAGCAGTCCCGGGCTAGTTCAGCCCCAGCATTTT. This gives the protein CASSPGLVQPQHF.

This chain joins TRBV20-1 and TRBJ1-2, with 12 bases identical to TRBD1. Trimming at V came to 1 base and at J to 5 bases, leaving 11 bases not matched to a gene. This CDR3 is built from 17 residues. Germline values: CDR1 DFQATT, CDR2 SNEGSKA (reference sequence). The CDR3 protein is CSARAPPGQGARYGYTF. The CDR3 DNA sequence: TGCAGTGCTAGAGCCCCCCCGGGACAGGGGGCTCGGTATGGCTACACCTTC.

CDR3 nucleotides: TGCAGCGTTGTTACAGGGGGGGGAAATGAGCAGTTCTTC. This translates into CSVVTGGGNEQFF. The chain recombines TRBV29-1 with TRBJ2-1, with D possibly matching TRBD1 (8 bases). The CDR3 has 13 amino acids. Germline CDR1 and CDR2: SQVTM and ANQGSEA. V was shortened by 4 bases and J by 7 bases, with 14 bases between the two germline ends.

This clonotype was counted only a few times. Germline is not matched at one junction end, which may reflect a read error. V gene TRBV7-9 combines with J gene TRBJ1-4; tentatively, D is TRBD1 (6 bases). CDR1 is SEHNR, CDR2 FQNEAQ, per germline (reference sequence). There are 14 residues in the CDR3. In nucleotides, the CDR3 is TGTGCCAGCAGCCGAACAGGGCCTAATGAAAAACTGCTTTTT. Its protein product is CASSRTGPNEKLLF.

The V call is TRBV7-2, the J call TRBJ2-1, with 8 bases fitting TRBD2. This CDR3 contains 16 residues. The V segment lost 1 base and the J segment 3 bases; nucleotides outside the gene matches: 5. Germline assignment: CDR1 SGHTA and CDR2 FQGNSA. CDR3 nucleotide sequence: TGTGCCAGCAGCTTAGTAGCGGGACTCCTCTACAATGAGCAGTTCTTC. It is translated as CASSLVAGLLYNEQFF.

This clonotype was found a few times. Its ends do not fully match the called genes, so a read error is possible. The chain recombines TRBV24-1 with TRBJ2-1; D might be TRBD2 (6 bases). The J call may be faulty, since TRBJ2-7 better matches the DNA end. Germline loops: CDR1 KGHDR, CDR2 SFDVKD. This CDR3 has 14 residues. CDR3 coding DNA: TGTGCCTCCAGCGGAGGGAATGGGGACTACGAGCAGTACTTC. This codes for CASSGGNGDYEQYF.

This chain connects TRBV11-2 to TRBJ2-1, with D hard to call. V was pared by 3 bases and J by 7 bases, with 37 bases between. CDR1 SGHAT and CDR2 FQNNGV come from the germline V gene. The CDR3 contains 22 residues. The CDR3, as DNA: TGTGCCAGCAGCTTCACCCTTCCTATACGACGTCCCGACGGGCTAATTTGGAATGAGCAGTTCTTC. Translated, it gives CASSFTLPIRRPDGLIWNEQFF.

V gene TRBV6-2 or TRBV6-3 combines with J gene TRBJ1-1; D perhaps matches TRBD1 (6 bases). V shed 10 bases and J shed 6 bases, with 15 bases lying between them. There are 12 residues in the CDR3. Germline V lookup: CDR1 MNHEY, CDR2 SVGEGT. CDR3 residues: CATQTGTSEAFF. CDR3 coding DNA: TGTGCCACCCAAACAGGGACCTCTGAAGCTTTCTTT.

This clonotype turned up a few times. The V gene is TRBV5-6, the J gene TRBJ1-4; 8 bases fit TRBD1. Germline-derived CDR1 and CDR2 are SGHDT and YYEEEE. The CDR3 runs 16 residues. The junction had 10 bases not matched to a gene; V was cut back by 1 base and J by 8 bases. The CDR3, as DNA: TGTGCCAGCAGCTTGTGGCAGGGGGCGCTTGCGGAAAAACTGTTTTTT. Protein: CASSLWQGALAEKLFF.

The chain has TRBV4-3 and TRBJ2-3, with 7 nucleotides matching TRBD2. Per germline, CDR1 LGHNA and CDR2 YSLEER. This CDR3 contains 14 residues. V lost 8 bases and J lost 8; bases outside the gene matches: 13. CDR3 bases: TGCGCCAGCTCCATCTCCCGGGGGGAACCTACGCAGTATTTT. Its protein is CASSISRGEPTQYF.

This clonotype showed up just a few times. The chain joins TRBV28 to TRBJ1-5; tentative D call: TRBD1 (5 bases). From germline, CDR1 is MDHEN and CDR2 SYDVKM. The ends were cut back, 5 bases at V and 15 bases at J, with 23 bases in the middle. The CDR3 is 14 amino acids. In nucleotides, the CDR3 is TGTGCCAGCAGTCGCCTTCCACAGGTCGGGGTAAGGCATTTT. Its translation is CASSRLPQVGVRHF.

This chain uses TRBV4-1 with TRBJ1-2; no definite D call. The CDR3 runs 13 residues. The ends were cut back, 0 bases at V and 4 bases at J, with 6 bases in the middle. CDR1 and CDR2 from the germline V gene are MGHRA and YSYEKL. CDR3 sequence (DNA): TGCGCCAGCAGCCAAGATAACTTCTATGGCTACACCTTC. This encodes CASSQDNFYGYTF.

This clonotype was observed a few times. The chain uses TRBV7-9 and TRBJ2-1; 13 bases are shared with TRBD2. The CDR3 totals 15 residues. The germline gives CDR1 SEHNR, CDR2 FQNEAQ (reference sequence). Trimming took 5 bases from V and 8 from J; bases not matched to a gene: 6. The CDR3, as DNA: TGTGCCAGCAGCCCACTAGCGGGGGGGCTCCATGAGCAGTTCTTC. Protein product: CASSPLAGGLHEQFF. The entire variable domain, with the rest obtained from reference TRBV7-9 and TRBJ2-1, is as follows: DTGVSQNPRHKITKRGQNVTFRCDPISEHNRLYWYRQTLGQGPEFLTYFQNEAQLEKSRLLSDRFSAERPKGSFSTLEIQRTEQGDSAMYLCASSPLAGGLHEQFFGPGTRLTVL.

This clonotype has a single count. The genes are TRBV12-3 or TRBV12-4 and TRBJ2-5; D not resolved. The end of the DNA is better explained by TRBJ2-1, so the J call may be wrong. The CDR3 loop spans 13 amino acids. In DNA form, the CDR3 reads TGTGCCAGCAGTTCCCGAGCTGGCAATGAGCAGTTCTTC. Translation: CASSSRAGNEQFF.

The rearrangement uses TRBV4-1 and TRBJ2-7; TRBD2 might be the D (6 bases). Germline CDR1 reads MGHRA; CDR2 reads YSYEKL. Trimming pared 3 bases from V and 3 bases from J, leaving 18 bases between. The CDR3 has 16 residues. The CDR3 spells CASSHFWRRDLYEQYF. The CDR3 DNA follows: TGCGCCAGCAGCCACTTCTGGCGGAGGGACCTCTACGAGCAGTACTTC.

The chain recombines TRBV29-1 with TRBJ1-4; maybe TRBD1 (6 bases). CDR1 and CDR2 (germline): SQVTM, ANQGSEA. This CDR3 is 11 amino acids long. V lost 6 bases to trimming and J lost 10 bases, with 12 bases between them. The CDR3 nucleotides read TGCAGCGTACGGGGGGCAGGAAAACTGTTTTTT. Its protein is CSVRGAGKLFF.

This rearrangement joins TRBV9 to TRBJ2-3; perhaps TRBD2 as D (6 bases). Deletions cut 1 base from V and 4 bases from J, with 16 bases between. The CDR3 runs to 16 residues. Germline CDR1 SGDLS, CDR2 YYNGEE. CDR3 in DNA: TGTGCCAGCAGCGTATTTGCGGGGATCGATGCAGATACGCAGTATTTT. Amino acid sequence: CASSVFAGIDADTQYF.

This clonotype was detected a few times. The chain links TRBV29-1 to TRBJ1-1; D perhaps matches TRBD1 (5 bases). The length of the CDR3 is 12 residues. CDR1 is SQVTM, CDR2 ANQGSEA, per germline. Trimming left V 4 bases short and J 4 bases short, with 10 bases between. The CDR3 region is CSVVIGVTEAFF. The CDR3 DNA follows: TGCAGCGTTGTGATAGGGGTCACTGAAGCTTTCTTT.

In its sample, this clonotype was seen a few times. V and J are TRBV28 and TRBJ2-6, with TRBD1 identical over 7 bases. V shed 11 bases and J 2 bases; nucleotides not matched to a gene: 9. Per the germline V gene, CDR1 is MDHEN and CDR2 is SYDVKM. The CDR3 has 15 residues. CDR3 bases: TGTGCCCTCAGCCCGACAGGGACTGGGGCCAACGTCCTGACTTTC. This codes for CALSPTGTGANVLTF.

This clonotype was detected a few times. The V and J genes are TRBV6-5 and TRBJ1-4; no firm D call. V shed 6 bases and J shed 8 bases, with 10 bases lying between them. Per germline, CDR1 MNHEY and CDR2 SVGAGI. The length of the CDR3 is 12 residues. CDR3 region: CASSSSYEKLFF. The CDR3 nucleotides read TGTGCCAGCAGCTCCTCGTACGAAAAACTGTTTTTT.

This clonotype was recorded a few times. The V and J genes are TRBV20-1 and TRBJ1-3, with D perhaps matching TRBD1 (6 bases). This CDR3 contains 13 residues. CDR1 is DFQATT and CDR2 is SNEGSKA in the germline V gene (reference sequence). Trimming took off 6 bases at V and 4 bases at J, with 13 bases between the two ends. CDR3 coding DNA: TGCAGTGCGAAAACAGGGTCGGGAAACACCATATATTTT. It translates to CSAKTGSGNTIYF.

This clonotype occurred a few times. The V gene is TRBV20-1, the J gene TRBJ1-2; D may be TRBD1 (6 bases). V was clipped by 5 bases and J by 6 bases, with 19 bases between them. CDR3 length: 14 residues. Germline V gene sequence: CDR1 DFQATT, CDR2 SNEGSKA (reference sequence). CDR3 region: CSALKGQSRDGYTF. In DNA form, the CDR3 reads TGCAGTGCTCTAAAAGGACAGTCAAGAGATGGCTACACCTTC.

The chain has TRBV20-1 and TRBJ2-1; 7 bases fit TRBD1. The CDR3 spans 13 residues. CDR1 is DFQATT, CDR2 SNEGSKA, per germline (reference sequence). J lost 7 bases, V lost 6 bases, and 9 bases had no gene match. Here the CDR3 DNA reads TGCAGTGCACAGACAGGGAAGAGGAATGAGCAGTTCTTC. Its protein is CSAQTGKRNEQFF.

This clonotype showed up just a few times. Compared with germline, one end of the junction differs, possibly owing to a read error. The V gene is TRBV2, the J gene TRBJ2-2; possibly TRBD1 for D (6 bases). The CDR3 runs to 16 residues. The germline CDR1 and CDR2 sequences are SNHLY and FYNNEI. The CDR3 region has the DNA TGTGCCACCTCCAGGGGTGGAGATTCCCCCGCCGGGGAGCTGTCTTTT. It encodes CATSRGGDSPAGELSF.